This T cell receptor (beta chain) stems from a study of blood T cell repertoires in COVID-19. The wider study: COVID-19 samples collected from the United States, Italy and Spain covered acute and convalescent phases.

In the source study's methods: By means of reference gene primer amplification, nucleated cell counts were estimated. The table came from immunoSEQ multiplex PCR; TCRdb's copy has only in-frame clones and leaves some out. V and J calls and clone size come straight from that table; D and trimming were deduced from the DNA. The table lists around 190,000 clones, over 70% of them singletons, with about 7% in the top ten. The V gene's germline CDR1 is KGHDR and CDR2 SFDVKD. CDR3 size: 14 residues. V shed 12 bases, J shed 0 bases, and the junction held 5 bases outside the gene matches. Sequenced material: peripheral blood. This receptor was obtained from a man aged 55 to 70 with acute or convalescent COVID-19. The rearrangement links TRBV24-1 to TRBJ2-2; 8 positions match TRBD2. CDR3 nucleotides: TGTGCCTCGGGGGGGGATACGAACACCGGGGAGCTGTTTTTT. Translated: CASGGDTNTGELFF.